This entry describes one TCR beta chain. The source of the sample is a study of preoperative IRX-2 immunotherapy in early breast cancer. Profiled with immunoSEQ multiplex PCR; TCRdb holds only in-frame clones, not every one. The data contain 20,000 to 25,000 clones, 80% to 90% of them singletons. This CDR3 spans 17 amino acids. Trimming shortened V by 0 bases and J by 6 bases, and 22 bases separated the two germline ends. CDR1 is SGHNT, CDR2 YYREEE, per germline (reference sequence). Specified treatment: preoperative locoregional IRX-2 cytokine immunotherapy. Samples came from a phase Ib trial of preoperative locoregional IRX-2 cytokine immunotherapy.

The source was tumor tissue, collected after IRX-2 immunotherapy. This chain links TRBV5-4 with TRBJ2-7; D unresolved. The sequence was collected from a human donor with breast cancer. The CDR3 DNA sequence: TGTGCCAGCAGCTTGGATCCAATAGGGCTCCACGGCAGCGAGCAGTACTTC. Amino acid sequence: CASSLDPIGLHGSEQYF.